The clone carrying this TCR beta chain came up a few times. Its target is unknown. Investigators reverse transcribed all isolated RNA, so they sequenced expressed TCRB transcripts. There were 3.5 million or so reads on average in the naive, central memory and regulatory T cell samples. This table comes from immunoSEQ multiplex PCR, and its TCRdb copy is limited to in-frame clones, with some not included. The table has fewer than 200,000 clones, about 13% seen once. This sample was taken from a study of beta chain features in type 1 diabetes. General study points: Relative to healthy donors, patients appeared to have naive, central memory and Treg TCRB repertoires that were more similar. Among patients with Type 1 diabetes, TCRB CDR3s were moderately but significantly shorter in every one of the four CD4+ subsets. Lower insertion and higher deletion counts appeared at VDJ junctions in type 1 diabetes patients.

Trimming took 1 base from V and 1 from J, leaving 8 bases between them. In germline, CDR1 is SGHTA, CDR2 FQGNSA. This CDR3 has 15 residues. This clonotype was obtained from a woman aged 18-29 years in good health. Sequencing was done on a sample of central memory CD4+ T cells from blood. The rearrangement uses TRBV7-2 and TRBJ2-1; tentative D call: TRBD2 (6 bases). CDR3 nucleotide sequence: TGTGCCAGCAGCTTAGACCGGGGGTCCTACAATGAGCAGTTCTTC. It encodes CASSLDRGSYNEQFF.